The TCR beta chain described here comes from a study of blood T cells in healthy people across ages. It was with a sample-barcoded 5' primer and a J-beta primer mix that a second PCR of roughly 7 to 11 cycles was run. TCRdb redid the calling of the 5' RACE reads with MiXCR, one entry per CDR3 protein. The sample holds about 1.8 million distinct CDR3 sequences, 49% seen once. CDR1 SGHTS and CDR2 YDEGEE come from the germline V gene. Trimming shortened V by 4 bases and J by 11 bases, and 18 bases separated the two germline ends. The CDR3 sequence is 13 residues long. Sequenced sample: blood. The chain combines TRBV5-8 with TRBJ2-5, with TRBD2 as a possible D gene (6 bases). The receptor's source is a woman in her thirties or forties in good health. The CDR3 protein is CASSEGLPSEQYF. In DNA form, the CDR3 reads TGTGCCAGCAGCGAGGGACTCCCCTCGGAGCAGTACTTC. Variable domain in full (rest from reference TRBV5-8 and TRBJ2-5): EAGVTQSPTHLIKTRGQQATLRCSPISGHTSVYWYQQALGLGLQFLLWYDEGEERNRGNFPPRFSGRQFPNYSSELNVNALELEDSALYLCASSEGLPSEQYFGPGTRLLVL.